This is a list of T cell receptor beta chains from one sample in a study of shared clonotypes between healthy human individuals. Assay used: immunoSEQ multiplex PCR; TCRdb lists only in-frame clones, some missing. The sample has fewer than 1 million clones; roughly 96% are singletons. Material for sequencing was naive CD8+ T cells sorted from blood. These receptors all come from a man aged 25-40 years in good health. Each CDR3 is given with its conserved first and last residue. Each record gives: D gene, J gene, clone size, V gene, CDR3 length, CDR3 DNA, CDR3 protein. A D gene is named only where the DNA matches it firmly. Where a row states a size, it is once, few, many or the class of an expanded clone; other rows omit it.

TRBD2 TRBJ2-2 - TRBV4-1 17 TGCGCCAGCAGCCAAGGGGTGACTAGCGGGATTGACGGGGAGCTGTTTTTT CASSQGVTSGIDGELFF
- TRBJ2-1 - TRBV25-1 12 TGTGCCAGCAGTGCGGGCTACAATGAGCAGTTCTTC CASSAGYNEQFF
TRBD1 TRBJ2-5 - TRBV6-1 14 TGTGCCAGCAAGGACAGGGGACTTCAAGAGACCCAGTACTTC CASKDRGLQETQYF
- TRBJ1-2 - TRBV5-4 13 TGTGCCAGTGTGCGGGAGGGAATCTATGGCTACACCTTC CASVREGIYGYTF
TRBD1 TRBJ2-7 once TRBV6-5 15 TGTGCCAGCAGTTGGGGACAGGGGGTCTCCTACGAGCAGTACTTC CASSWGQGVSYEQYF
TRBD1 TRBJ1-4 once TRBV28 14 TGTGCCAGCACCCCCGACAGGGCTAATGAAAAACTGTTTTTT CASTPDRANEKLFF
- TRBJ2-4 - TRBV25-1 14 TGTGCCAGCCGAGACAGTAAAGGGTTGGACATTCAGTACTTC CASRDSKGLDIQYF
- TRBJ2-6 once TRBV18 14 TGTGCCAGCTCACCCCCTTCTGGGGCCAACGTCCTGACTTTC CASSPPSGANVLTF
- TRBJ2-7 - TRBV6-1 11 TGTGCCAGCAGGGGGGTAGGGGAGCAGTACTTC CASRGVGEQYF
TRBD2 TRBJ2-3 - TRBV5-4 17 TGTGCCAGCAGCTTGCGGGCAGCGGGACGGGTCACAGATACGCAGTATTTT CASSLRAAGRVTDTQYF
TRBD2 TRBJ2-6 - TRBV30 19 TGTGCCTGGAGTGTATTGGGACTAGCGGGCACATCTGGGGCCAACGTCCTGACTTTC CAWSVLGLAGTSGANVLTF
- TRBJ2-2 - TRBV11-2 18 TGTGCCAGCAGCTTCACACTTCGGACAGCGGACGTCGCCGGGGAGCTGTTTTTT CASSFTLRTADVAGELFF
- TRBJ2-3 - TRBV4-1 14 TGCGCCAGCAGCCAAGGTGCTGGCACAGATACGCAGTATTTT CASSQGAGTDTQYF
TRBD2 TRBJ2-3 - TRBV7-2 15 TGTGCCAGCAGCTTAGGGACTAGCCTCACAGATACGCAGTATTTT CASSLGTSLTDTQYF
- TRBJ2-2 once TRBV4-3 16 TGCGCCAGCAGCCAAGTTTTGGACAGTGACTCCGGGGAGCTGTTTTTT CASSQVLDSDSGELFF
- TRBJ1-2 - TRBV12-2 15 TGTGCAAGTCGCTTAGCGTGTCGGAAAAACTATGGCTACACCTTC CASRLACRKNYGYTF
TRBD2 TRBJ2-7 once TRBV10-3 20 TGTGCCATCAGTGAGTTCACGGAGACAGTACTAGCGGGATCCACCTACGAGCAGTACTTC CAISEFTETVLAGSTYEQYF
- TRBJ2-3 - TRBV28 11 TGTGCCAGCAGTTTTCAAGATACGCAGTATTTT CASSFQDTQYF
TRBD2 TRBJ2-7 - TRBV11-2 15 TGTGCCAGCAGCTTACTAGCGGGAGGATCCTACGAGCAGTACTTC CASSLLAGGSYEQYF
- TRBJ2-3 - TRBV5-6 17 TGTGCCAGCAGCCCCTCAGACTCGTGGGGCCTCACAGATACGCAGTATTTT CASSPSDSWGLTDTQYF
- TRBJ2-1 once TRBV6-1 14 TGTGCCAGCAAAGTCCAGGGGGGTTTGGATGAGCAGTTCTTC CASKVQGGLDEQFF
TRBD2 TRBJ2-1 - TRBV15 15 TGTGCCACCAGCAGAGAACGGGAGGGCATCGATGAGCAGTTCTTC CATSREREGIDEQFF
TRBD1 TRBJ2-1 - TRBV5-1 15 TGCGCCAGCAGCCTAGGGGACAGCTCCTACAATGAGCAGTTCTTC CASSLGDSSYNEQFF
- TRBJ2-7 - TRBV19 12 TGTGCCAGTAGGACCACAGGTAACGAGCAGTACTTC CASRTTGNEQYF
- TRBJ2-7 - TRBV7-9 13 TGTGCCAGCAGCCCTCGAACAGCCTACGAGCAGTACTTC CASSPRTAYEQYF
TRBD2 TRBJ2-7 - TRBV4-1 15 TGCGCCAGCAGCCTCGAGGGCAGCGGGAGCTACGAGCAGTACTTC CASSLEGSGSYEQYF
- TRBJ1-2 once TRBV4-1 16 TGCGCCAGCAGCCAAGATCGTCTCGGATTTCCCTATGGCTACACCTTC CASSQDRLGFPYGYTF
TRBD1 TRBJ1-1 - TRBV5-1 15 TGCGCCAGCAGCTTGGGGGGACAGGGCAGCACTGAAGCTTTCTTT CASSLGGQGSTEAFF
- TRBJ2-7 - TRBV28 13 TGTGCCAGCAATAGACTTAGGGCGGACGAGCAGTACTTC CASNRLRADEQYF
TRBD1 TRBJ2-7 - TRBV5-4 15 TGTGCCAGCAGCTTGGCTGAAACAGGGGTGTACGAGCAGTACTTC CASSLAETGVYEQYF
TRBD2 TRBJ2-1 - TRBV4-3 16 TGCGCCAGCAGCCAACCCTTAGCGGGAGGGGGGAATGAGCAGTTCTTC CASSQPLAGGGNEQFF
TRBD2 TRBJ2-4 - TRBV11-2 13 TGTGCCAGCAGCTCCCTAGCGGTCGGCATTCAGTACTTC CASSSLAVGIQYF
- TRBJ1-2 - TRBV27 15 TGTGCCAGCAGTTTTTCGGCAGCTCCTACCTATGGCTACACCTTC CASSFSAAPTYGYTF
TRBD1 TRBJ2-3 - TRBV28 15 TGTGCCAGCAGTTCCGACAGGGGGTTCACAGATACGCAGTATTTT CASSSDRGFTDTQYF
TRBD1 TRBJ2-7 - TRBV7-9 19 TGTGCCAGCAGGGGTATAGCCCCCGGGACAGGGCCAATTTCCTACGAGCAGTACTTC CASRGIAPGTGPISYEQYF
TRBD2 TRBJ2-2 - TRBV7-2 13 TGTGCCAGCAGTTTACAGGGACTAGCCGAGCTGTTTTTT CASSLQGLAELFF
- TRBJ2-1 - TRBV27 10 TGTGCCAGCGGGAAGAATGAGCAGTTCTTC CASGKNEQFF
- TRBJ1-1 - TRBV19 15 TGTGCCAGTAGTGGAGCGGGACTCCTGAACACTGAAGCTTTCTTT CASSGAGLLNTEAFF
- TRBJ2-2 few TRBV27 17 TGTGCCAGCAGTTTGACGTCGGCGGGACCATGGACCGGGGAGCTGTTTTTT CASSLTSAGPWTGELFF
- TRBJ2-1 - TRBV16 17 TGTGCCAGCAGCCAATCTACGGGAGCTAGTTCCTACAATGAGCAGTTCTTC CASSQSTGASSYNEQFF
TRBD1 TRBJ2-4 - TRBV7-8 15 TGTGCCAGCAGCACTCCCGGGACAGGGAGAAACATTCAGTACTTC CASSTPGTGRNIQYF
- TRBJ2-3 once TRBV15 18 TGTGCCACCAGCCCCAGAGATGCCGAGTACCTTTCACCAGATACGCAGTATTTT CATSPRDAEYLSPDTQYF
- TRBJ2-7 - TRBV5-1 13 TGCGCCAGCAGCTATGGGGCCTACTACGAGCAGTACTTC CASSYGAYYEQYF
- TRBJ2-5 - TRBV5-1 14 TGCGCCAGCAGCGCGGGACTCAAAGCAGAGACCCAGTACTTC CASSAGLKAETQYF
TRBD1 TRBJ2-7 - TRBV28 15 TGTGCCAGCAGTCCGGGGACAGGGGGCCCCTACGAGCAGTACTTC CASSPGTGGPYEQYF
- TRBJ2-7 - TRBV7-9 14 TGTGCCAGCAGCTTCAGAGGCCCTACCTACGAGCAGTACTTC CASSFRGPTYEQYF
- TRBJ2-1 once TRBV14 18 TGTGCCAGCAGCCAAGATCCTTTCTCGGGACTGACCTACAATGAGCAGTTCTTC CASSQDPFSGLTYNEQFF
- TRBJ2-7 - TRBV27 16 TGTGCCAGCAGTGCGCTACCCCTCCGGGGACCCTACGAGCAGTACTTC CASSALPLRGPYEQYF
TRBD2 TRBJ2-7 - TRBV30 14 TGTGCCTGGAACAAAGGGACTAGCAGCTACGAGCAGTACTTC CAWNKGTSSYEQYF
TRBD2 TRBJ2-3 - TRBV9 14 TGTGCCAGCAGCTTACTAGCGGGAACAGATACGCAGTATTTT CASSLLAGTDTQYF
- TRBJ2-1 - TRBV29-1 11 TGCAGCGTTGAAAAGGACAATGAGCAGTTCTTC CSVEKDNEQFF